This T cell receptor (beta chain) came from a study of PD-L1 blockade in urothelial cancer. Study summary: Patients arrived having already received 0 to 3 prior chemotherapy regimens. Across blood samples, T cells had a median count of roughly 140,000.

This CDR3 comprises 16 residues. CDR1 MNHEY and CDR2 SVGAGI come from the germline V gene. V was cut by 2 bases and J by 0 bases, with 8 bases left in between. Method: immunoSEQ multiplex PCR; TCRdb's copy keeps in-frame clones and lacks some. The sample contains approximately 32,000 clones, approximately 80% of which appear only once. Time point defined: pretreatment peripheral blood. Sequenced material: PBMCs, taken around atezolizumab (anti-PD-L1) treatment. The sequence was obtained from a man in his fifties or sixties with urothelial cancer. The J gene is TRBJ2-6, the V gene TRBV6-5; D is undetermined. The CDR3 loop is CASSYNSGSGANVLTF. The CDR3 coding sequence is TGTGCCAGCAGTTACAACTCAGGCTCTGGGGCCAACGTCCTGACTTTC.